Listed below are T cell receptor beta chains from one sample, sequenced in a study of cytotoxic CD8 clonotypes in ibrutinib-treated CLL. Produced via immunoSEQ multiplex PCR; TCRdb's table is partial and in-frame only. This sample has about 300,000 clones, with about 72% found just once. Sample: PBMCs, taken at disease progression, from a patient treated with ibrutinib. The receptor set was obtained from a human donor with chronic lymphocytic leukemia. Both conserved end residues are part of each CDR3. D genes are given only for firm matches. Not every row has a clone size; where given, it reads once, few, many or a size class.

J: TRBJ1-4; V: TRBV28; D: TRBD1; size: once; DNA: TGTGCCAGCAACGGGGGGGACAGGGCGGGTATTGAAAAACTGTTTTTT; CDR3: CASNGGDRAGIEKLFF
J: TRBJ2-5; V: TRBV6-5; D: -; size: -; DNA: TGTGCCAGCAGTTATTTTGGGTCAGAGGAGACCCAGTACTTC; CDR3: CASSYFGSEETQYF
J: TRBJ2-1; V: TRBV27; D: TRBD1; size: -; DNA: TGTGCCAGCGGATTAACCGGGACAGGGCGCAATGAGCAGTTCTTC; CDR3: CASGLTGTGRNEQFF
J: TRBJ1-5; V: TRBV5-6; D: -; size: -; DNA: TGTGCCAGCAGCTTGAGAATTTCCCGGCGGCCCCAGCATTTT; CDR3: CASSLRISRRPQHF
J: TRBJ1-5; V: TRBV27; D: -; size: once; DNA: TGTGCCAGCAGTTTAAACAGGGTTCAGCCCCAGCATTTT; CDR3: CASSLNRVQPQHF
J: TRBJ2-2; V: TRBV10-1; D: -; size: -; DNA: TGCGCCAGCAGTGAGTCGGGGAAAAACACCGGGGAGCTGTTTTTT; CDR3: CASSESGKNTGELFF
J: TRBJ1-2; V: TRBV23-1; D: TRBD1; size: -; DNA: TGCGCCAGCAGTCAATCAACGGGACAGGGAAACTATGGCTACACCTTC; CDR3: CASSQSTGQGNYGYTF
J: TRBJ1-1; V: TRBV9; D: -; size: -; DNA: TGTGCCAGCAGCGTACGTCCAGGCCGTGATGTGAACACTGAAGCTTTCTTT; CDR3: CASSVRPGRDVNTEAFF
J: TRBJ1-2; V: TRBV15; D: TRBD1; size: -; DNA: TGTGCCACCAGCAGAGGGGACAGGGTCGCTTACTATGGCTACACCTTC; CDR3: CATSRGDRVAYYGYTF
J: TRBJ1-3; V: TRBV4-1; D: -; size: once; DNA: TGCGCCAGCAGCCAAGAAGGGCAGTCCTCTGGAAACACCATATATTTT; CDR3: CASSQEGQSSGNTIYF
J: TRBJ1-4; V: TRBV7-6; D: -; size: -; DNA: TGTGCCAGCAGCTTAAGGAGGGGAGGAAAACTGTTTTTT; CDR3: CASSLRRGGKLFF
J: TRBJ2-6; V: TRBV5-8; D: TRBD1; size: -; DNA: TGTGCCAGCAGCCCTACAGGGGGCGCGTCTGGGGCCAACGTCCTGACTTTC; CDR3: CASSPTGGASGANVLTF
J: TRBJ2-1; V: TRBV12-5; D: TRBD1; size: -; DNA: TGTGCTAGTGGTTTGGTACGGGACAGGGTCAATGAGCAGTTCTTC; CDR3: CASGLVRDRVNEQFF
J: TRBJ1-6; V: TRBV27; D: -; size: -; DNA: TGTGCCAGCAGTTTTACGAATTCACCCCTCCACTTT; CDR3: CASSFTNSPLHF
J: TRBJ1-2; V: TRBV13; D: TRBD1; size: -; DNA: TGTGCCAGCAGCTTCCGGGACAGGGGAGGCTATGGCTACACCTTC; CDR3: CASSFRDRGGYGYTF
J: TRBJ1-1; V: TRBV27; D: TRBD1; size: -; DNA: TGTGCCAGCAGTTTTTCGACAGGGAGGCGGACCACTGAAGCTTTCTTT; CDR3: CASSFSTGRRTTEAFF
J: TRBJ2-3; V: TRBV5-1; D: TRBD2; size: -; DNA: TGCGCCAGCAGCTTGTTAGCGGGGGCGGGAGATACGCAGTATTTT; CDR3: CASSLLAGAGDTQYF
J: TRBJ1-1; V: TRBV19; D: -; size: -; DNA: TGTGCCAGTAGGGACATGGGAATCACTGAAGCTTTCTTT; CDR3: CASRDMGITEAFF
J: TRBJ2-3; V: TRBV10-3; D: TRBD2; size: once; DNA: TGTGCCATCAGCTTAGCGGGGACAGATACGCAGTATTTT; CDR3: CAISLAGTDTQYF
J: TRBJ1-2; V: TRBV7-2; D: -; size: -; DNA: TGTGCCAGCAGCTTAAAGGGGGGTGCTGGCTACACCTTC; CDR3: CASSLKGGAGYTF
J: TRBJ2-7; V: TRBV25-1; D: -; size: -; DNA: TGTGCCAGCAGTGAATTCTGGGAGTCAGGGCAGTACTTC; CDR3: CASSEFWESGQYF
J: TRBJ2-1; V: TRBV10-3; D: -; size: few; DNA: TGTGCCATCAGTGCCCAGGCAGGGGTTATCAATGAGCAGTTCTTC; CDR3: CAISAQAGVINEQFF
J: TRBJ1-2; V: TRBV5-4; D: TRBD1; size: -; DNA: TGTGCCAGCAGCCCAAGATCCCCTACAGGGGTTAACTATGGCTACACCTTC; CDR3: CASSPRSPTGVNYGYTF
J: TRBJ2-3; V: TRBV7-2; D: -; size: -; DNA: TGTGCCAGCAGCTTAGTAGCAGCGGGCACAGATACGCAGTATTTT; CDR3: CASSLVAAGTDTQYF
J: TRBJ2-7; V: TRBV11-2; D: TRBD2; size: once; DNA: TGTGCCAGCACCCCGTTCGGGGGAGGGCTCGAGCAGTACTTC; CDR3: CASTPFGGGLEQYF
J: TRBJ2-7; V: TRBV27; D: -; size: few; DNA: TGTGCCAGCAGTTTTGGGCAGGGGTACGAGCAGTACTTC; CDR3: CASSFGQGYEQYF
J: TRBJ2-3; V: TRBV11-2; D: -; size: -; DNA: TGTGCCAGCAGCGTAACAGGGTCTAGCACAGATACGCAGTATTTT; CDR3: CASSVTGSSTDTQYF
J: TRBJ2-3; V: TRBV18; D: -; size: -; DNA: TGTGCCAGCTCACCGGGGACGGTCAAGGGGGATACGCAGTATTTT; CDR3: CASSPGTVKGDTQYF
J: TRBJ2-7; V: TRBV4-1; D: -; size: -; DNA: TGCGCCAGCAGCCAACTATGGCGGGACGGCGAGCAGTACTTC; CDR3: CASSQLWRDGEQYF
J: TRBJ2-7; V: TRBV7-3; D: TRBD2; size: -; DNA: TGTGCCAGCAGCCAAACGGGACTAGCGGGGGGCGGTGGAAAGCAGTACTTC; CDR3: CASSQTGLAGGGGKQYF
J: TRBJ1-1; V: TRBV4-1; D: TRBD1; size: -; DNA: TGCGCCAGCAGCAACGGATTGACAGGGGGCACTGAAGCTTTCTTT; CDR3: CASSNGLTGGTEAFF
J: TRBJ2-4; V: TRBV5-1; D: -; size: -; DNA: TGCGCCAGCAGCTCTCGGAAATCCACGGGGTCACTAGCCAAAAACATTCAGTACTTC; CDR3: CASSSRKSTGSLAKNIQYF
J: TRBJ2-3; V: TRBV27; D: TRBD2; size: -; DNA: TGTGCCAGCAGCACCCTAGCGGGGGGGCATTATACGCAGTATTTT; CDR3: CASSTLAGGHYTQYF
J: TRBJ2-3; V: TRBV29-1; D: -; size: -; DNA: TGCAGCGTTGAATTGGAGTCAGATACGCAGTATTTT; CDR3: CSVELESDTQYF
J: TRBJ1-1; V: TRBV29-1; D: -; size: -; DNA: TGCAGCGTCGAATCGTACTTCCCTGAAGCTTTCTTT; CDR3: CSVESYFPEAFF
J: TRBJ1-5; V: TRBV5-5; D: TRBD1; size: -; DNA: TGTGCCAGCAGCTTGACCCGGGACAGGCAAGGCAGCAATCAGCCCCAGCATTTT; CDR3: CASSLTRDRQGSNQPQHF
J: TRBJ2-7; V: TRBV29-1; D: -; size: -; DNA: TGCAGCGTTGCATACAGTAGCTACGAGCAGTACTTC; CDR3: CSVAYSSYEQYF
J: TRBJ1-2; V: TRBV6-5; D: TRBD1; size: -; DNA: TGTGCCAGCACCCCGACAGGGGGCTTCAAGGGCTACACCTTC; CDR3: CASTPTGGFKGYTF
J: TRBJ2-5; V: TRBV7-6; D: -; size: -; DNA: TGTGCCAGCAGCCGCCTCCCCGCGGGGACCCAAGAGACCCAGTACTTC; CDR3: CASSRLPAGTQETQYF
J: TRBJ2-2; V: TRBV4-1; D: -; size: -; DNA: TGCGCCAGCAGCTACAAAGGGAGACCGAACACCGGGGAGCTGTTTTTT; CDR3: CASSYKGRPNTGELFF
J: TRBJ2-1; V: TRBV29-1; D: -; size: once; DNA: TGCAGCGTAGTAGCGGTGAGCTCCTACAATGAGCAGTTCTTC; CDR3: CSVVAVSSYNEQFF
J: TRBJ1-4; V: TRBV15; D: -; size: -; DNA: TGTGCCACCGAGGATATGGCACGGGGGCCTACTAATGAAAAACTGTTTTTT; CDR3: CATEDMARGPTNEKLFF
J: TRBJ1-6; V: TRBV5-1; D: TRBD1; size: -; DNA: TGCGCCAGCAGCGGAGGGACAGGCTATAATTCACCCCTCCACTTT; CDR3: CASSGGTGYNSPLHF
J: TRBJ1-2; V: TRBV6-5; D: -; size: -; DNA: TGTGCCAGCAGTGCCGGGGCCCATAACTATGGCCACACCTTC; CDR3: CASSAGAHNYGHTF
J: TRBJ2-7; V: TRBV5-1; D: -; size: -; DNA: TGCGCCAGCAGCTTGGTGGGATTTAGCGAGCAGTACTTC; CDR3: CASSLVGFSEQYF
J: TRBJ1-3; V: TRBV6-5; D: -; size: -; DNA: TGTGCCAGCAGGGCGGGTCGAGAAGGAGGAAACACCATATATTTT; CDR3: CASRAGREGGNTIYF
J: TRBJ2-7; V: TRBV27; D: -; size: -; DNA: TGTGCCAGCAGTAACACGGGACAAGGGGCCTACGAGCAGTACTTC; CDR3: CASSNTGQGAYEQYF
J: TRBJ2-2; V: TRBV10-2; D: -; size: -; DNA: TGCGCCAGCGCGAGTCTGTCCGGGGAGCTGTTTTTT; CDR3: CASASLSGELFF
J: TRBJ2-7; V: TRBV9; D: -; size: -; DNA: TGTGCCAGCAGCGTAGGGGCTAGCTACGAGCAGTACTTC; CDR3: CASSVGASYEQYF